Below, 16 T cell receptor beta chains from the same sample are listed, as sequenced in a study of CD8 T cells in Susac syndrome. After extraction with the RNeasy kit, about 0.45 to 1 ug of the RNA was reverse transcribed using random hexamers. TCRdb fed the immunoSEQ multiplex PCR reads into MiXCR, producing one record per CDR3 protein. This sample has almost 450,000 distinct CDR3 sequences, with 85% to 90% found just once. Sequences were obtained from CD8+ T cells from PBMCs. These receptor sequences come from a human donor with multiple sclerosis.

The chain is built from TRBV4-1 and TRBJ1-6, with D possibly matching TRBD1 (6 bases). Germline V gene sequence: CDR1 MGHRA, CDR2 YSYEKL. The CDR3 runs 21 residues. V was pared by 0 bases and J by 7 bases, with 28 bases between. The CDR3 loop reads CASSQDTGVGGGDLGNSPLHF. CDR3 DNA: TGCGCCAGCAGCCAAGATACCGGCGTAGGGGGTGGAGACCTTGGAAATTCACCCCTCCACTTT.

The rearrangement uses TRBV7-9 and TRBJ1-3, with D maybe TRBD1 (6 bases). V lost 6 bases and J 3 bases, leaving 15 bases between the germline ends. Germline loops: CDR1 SEHNR, CDR2 FQNEAQ (reference sequence). The CDR3 has 15 amino acids. The CDR3 protein is CASRNPYRDGNTIYF. As DNA, the CDR3 is TGTGCCAGCAGAAATCCCTACAGGGATGGAAACACCATATATTTT.

The V gene is TRBV27, the J gene TRBJ1-2; TRBD1 is a possible D gene (6 bases). The germline V gene encodes CDR1 MNHEY and CDR2 SMNVEV (reference sequence). Trimming took 5 bases from V and 6 from J, leaving 16 bases between them. The CDR3 length is 14 residues. The CDR3 sequence: CASSGYEGGDGYTF. CDR3 in DNA: TGTGCCAGCAGTGGCTATGAAGGGGGGGATGGCTACACCTTC.

The V and J genes are TRBV7-6 and TRBJ1-3, with D perhaps matching TRBD1 (6 bases). The CDR3 spans 16 residues. Trimming took 0 bases from V and 2 from J, leaving 11 bases between them. Per the germline V gene, CDR1 is SGHVS and CDR2 is FNYEAQ. CDR3 in amino acids: CASSLATGGPGNTIYF. In DNA, the CDR3 is TGTGCCAGCAGCTTAGCGACGGGGGGGCCTGGAAACACCATATATTTT. The entire variable domain, with the rest obtained from reference TRBV7-6 and TRBJ1-3, is as follows: GAGVSQSPRYKVTKRGQDVALRCDPISGHVSLYWYRQALGQGPEFLTYFNYEAQQDKSGLPNDRFSAERPEGSISTLTIQRTEQRDSAMYRCASSLATGGPGNTIYFGEGSWLTVV.

This chain uses TRBV27 with TRBJ1-4; D gene unclear. The germline gives CDR1 MNHEY, CDR2 SMNVEV (reference sequence). The CDR3 runs 13 residues. The V and J ends lost 3 bases and 8 bases respectively, with 10 bases between them. CDR3 sequence: CASSFLRGEKLFF. The CDR3, as DNA: TGTGCCAGCAGTTTTCTCCGAGGAGAAAAACTGTTTTTT.

The chain couples TRBV2 to TRBJ1-2, with D perhaps TRBD1 (5 bases). Trimming removed 11 bases at V and 2 bases at J, with 18 bases between. Germline V gene sequence: CDR1 SNHLY, CDR2 FYNNEI. This CDR3 is 14 amino acids long. The CDR3 DNA reads TGTGCCCCCCAGTTGGGGCAGCGAAACTATGGCTACACCTTC. Translating gives CAPQLGQRNYGYTF.

A few counts support this clonotype. The chain joins TRBV29-1 to TRBJ2-7; no firm D call. This CDR3 has 13 residues. Germline V lookup: CDR1 SQVTM, CDR2 ANQGSEA. V lost 1 base, J lost 6 bases, and 13 bases lay in between. The CDR3 spells CSVEGGRTFEQYF. CDR3 DNA sequence: TGCAGCGTTGAAGGCGGAAGGACCTTCGAGCAGTACTTC.

This chain connects TRBV27 to TRBJ2-1; D not certain. Trimming stripped 3 bases from V and 7 bases from J, with 16 bases between. Germline V gene sequence: CDR1 MNHEY, CDR2 SMNVEV (reference sequence). The CDR3 spans 15 residues. CDR3 amino acids: CASSLVGNQWNEQFF. CDR3 nucleotides: TGTGCCAGCAGTTTGGTAGGAAACCAGTGGAATGAGCAGTTCTTC.

The chain recombines TRBV6-2 or TRBV6-3 with TRBJ1-1, with 8 bases identical to TRBD1. J gave up 4 bases and V 7 bases, and 8 bases lay outside the gene matches. Germline V gene lookup returns CDR1 MNHEY and CDR2 SVGEGT. This CDR3 region has 14 residues. The CDR3, as DNA: TGTGCCAGCACCCTTACAGGGGGGGCCACTGAAGCTTTCTTT. Translating it yields CASTLTGGATEAFF.

This chain links TRBV20-1 with TRBJ1-1; D gene unclear. Trimming shortened V by 0 bases and J by 3 bases, and 8 bases separated the two germline ends. CDR1 is DFQATT and CDR2 is SNEGSKA in the germline V gene (reference sequence). CDR3 length equals 13 residues. For the CDR3, the DNA is TGCAGTGCTAGAGATCCGGGTTACACTGAAGCTTTCTTT. Its translation: CSARDPGYTEAFF.

The chain links TRBV20-1 to TRBJ2-7; 10 nucleotides agree with TRBD2. V lost 0 bases to trimming and J lost 2 bases; unmatched junction nucleotides: 4. Germline V gene data show CDR1 as DFQATT and CDR2 as SNEGSKA (reference sequence). The CDR3 runs 15 residues. The CDR3 reads CSARDFSGRPYEQYF. The CDR3 DNA reads TGCAGTGCTAGAGATTTTAGCGGGAGGCCCTACGAGCAGTACTTC.

The rearrangement links TRBV20-1 to TRBJ2-2, with TRBD2 matching over 8 bases. The germline gives CDR1 DFQATT, CDR2 SNEGSKA (reference sequence). The CDR3 runs 15 residues. After removal of 1 base from V and 1 base from J, the junction contained 2 bases not matched to a gene. DNA of the CDR3: TGCAGTGCTAGAGGAGCGGGAGAGAACACCGGGGAGCTGTTTTTT. Translating it yields CSARGAGENTGELFF.

The chain carries TRBV6-1 and TRBJ2-1, with 13 bases aligning to TRBD2. CDR1 is MNHNS and CDR2 is SASEGT in the germline V gene. Trimming took 6 bases from V and 5 from J; bases not matched to a gene: 4. The CDR3 loop spans 15 amino acids. The CDR3 loop is CASSEGLAGNNEQFF. CDR3 in DNA: TGTGCCAGCAGCGAGGGACTAGCGGGGAACAATGAGCAGTTCTTC.

The chain uses TRBV4-1 and TRBJ1-1; TRBD1 agrees at 10 bases. Per the germline V gene, CDR1 is MGHRA and CDR2 is YSYEKL. Unmatched junction bases numbered 3, after V lost 0 bases and J lost 5 bases. This CDR3 spans 15 amino acids. DNA of the CDR3: TGCGCCAGCAGCCAAGACGGGACAGGGGAAACTGAAGCTTTCTTT. It is translated as CASSQDGTGETEAFF.

The V and J genes are TRBV19 and TRBJ1-1; D ambiguous. The CDR3 runs 11 residues. CDR1 and CDR2 from the germline V gene are LNHDA and SQIVND (reference sequence). Trimming stripped 7 bases from V and 4 bases from J, with 7 bases between. The CDR3 DNA sequence: TGTGCCAGTAAAATAGGCACTGAAGCTTTCTTT. Its translation is CASKIGTEAFF.

The rearrangement joins TRBV4-1 to TRBJ1-5, with D hard to call. Germline CDR1 is MGHRA and CDR2 is YSYEKL. The CDR3 is 20 residues long. The V and J ends lost 0 bases and 1 base respectively, with 22 bases between them. CDR3 protein: CASSQDIFGPALGSNQPQHF. The DNA for the CDR3 is TGCGCCAGCAGCCAAGATATTTTCGGTCCGGCATTGGGGAGCAATCAGCCCCAGCATTTT.